This T cell receptor beta chain was found in a study of cytomegalovirus exposure and HLA in healthy donors. General study points: Using the classifier, cytomegalovirus status was reportedly diagnosed with high specificity and sensitivity. Altogether, more than 150 TCR beta chains were recorded as cytomegalovirus-associated.

The CDR3 covers 13 residues. The V and J ends lost 4 bases and 9 bases, in that order; junction bases with no gene match: 2. From germline, CDR1 is MNHEY and CDR2 SVGAGI. The PCR had 60 Vbeta and 13 Jbeta primers. The data were produced by immunoSEQ multiplex PCR, yet TCRdb's version contains in-frame clones alone and is incomplete. Of about 110,000 clones in the sample, 74% are singletons; the top ten hold roughly 4.4%. This clone came up a few times. Antigen: not known. The sample consisted of PBMCs. The chain links TRBV6-5 to TRBJ1-6; 8 bases fit TRBD1. This TCR derives from a man in his thirties or forties in good health and CMV-seropositive. The CDR3, as DNA: TGTGCCAGCAGTTCACAGGGGGGTTCACCCCTCCACTTT. Translating gives CASSSQGGSPLHF.